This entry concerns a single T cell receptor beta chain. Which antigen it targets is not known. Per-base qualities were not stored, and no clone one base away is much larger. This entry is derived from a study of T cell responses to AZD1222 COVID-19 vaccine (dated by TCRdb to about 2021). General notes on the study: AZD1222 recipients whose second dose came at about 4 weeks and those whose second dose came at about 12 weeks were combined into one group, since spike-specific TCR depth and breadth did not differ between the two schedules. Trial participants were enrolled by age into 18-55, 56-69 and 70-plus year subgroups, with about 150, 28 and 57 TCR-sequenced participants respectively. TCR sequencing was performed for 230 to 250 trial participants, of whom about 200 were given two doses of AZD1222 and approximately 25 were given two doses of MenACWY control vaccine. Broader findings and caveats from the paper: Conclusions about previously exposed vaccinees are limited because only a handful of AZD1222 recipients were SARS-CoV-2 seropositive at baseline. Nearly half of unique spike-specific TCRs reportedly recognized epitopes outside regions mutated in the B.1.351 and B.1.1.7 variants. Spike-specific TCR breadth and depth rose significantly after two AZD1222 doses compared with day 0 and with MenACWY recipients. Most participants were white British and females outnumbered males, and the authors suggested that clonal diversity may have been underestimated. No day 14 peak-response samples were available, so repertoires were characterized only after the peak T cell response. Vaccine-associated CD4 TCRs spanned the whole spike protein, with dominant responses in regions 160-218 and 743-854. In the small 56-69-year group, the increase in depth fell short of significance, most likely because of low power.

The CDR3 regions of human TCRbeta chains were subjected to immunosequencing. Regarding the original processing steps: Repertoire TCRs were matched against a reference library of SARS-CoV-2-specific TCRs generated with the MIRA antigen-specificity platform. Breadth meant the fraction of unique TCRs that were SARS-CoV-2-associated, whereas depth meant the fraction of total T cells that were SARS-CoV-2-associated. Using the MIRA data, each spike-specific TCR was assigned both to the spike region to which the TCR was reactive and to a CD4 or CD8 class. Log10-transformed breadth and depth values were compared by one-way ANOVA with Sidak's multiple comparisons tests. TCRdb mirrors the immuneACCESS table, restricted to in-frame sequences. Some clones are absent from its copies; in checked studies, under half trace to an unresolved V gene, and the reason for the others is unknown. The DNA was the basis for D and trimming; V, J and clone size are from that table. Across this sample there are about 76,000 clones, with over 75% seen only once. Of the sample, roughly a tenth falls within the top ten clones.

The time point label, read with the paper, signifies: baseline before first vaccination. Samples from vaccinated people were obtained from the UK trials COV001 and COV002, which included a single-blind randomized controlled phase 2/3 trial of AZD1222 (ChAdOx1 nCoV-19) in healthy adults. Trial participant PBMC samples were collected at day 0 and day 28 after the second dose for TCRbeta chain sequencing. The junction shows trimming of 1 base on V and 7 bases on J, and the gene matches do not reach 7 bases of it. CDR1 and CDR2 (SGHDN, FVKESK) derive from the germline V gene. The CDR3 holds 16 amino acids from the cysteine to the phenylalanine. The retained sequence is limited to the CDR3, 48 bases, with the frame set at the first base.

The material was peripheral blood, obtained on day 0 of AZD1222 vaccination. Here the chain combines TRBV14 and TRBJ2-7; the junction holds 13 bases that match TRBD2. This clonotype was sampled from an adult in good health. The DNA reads TGTGCCAGCAGCCAAGGGACTAGCGGGAGACGTAGTGAGCAGTACTTC. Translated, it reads CASSQGTSGRRSEQYF.